The 30 T cell receptor beta chains listed next were all sequenced from one sample in a study of T cells in Graves' hyperthyroidism and ophthalmopathy. TCR beta CDR3 regions were amplified from RNA transcripts. First-round RT-PCR of the TCR CDR3 relied on the HTBI primer set. TCRdb redid the calling of the multiplex PCR reads with MiXCR, one entry per CDR3 protein. The sample lists hundreds of thousands of distinct CDR3 sequences, approximately 14% seen once, with about 4.5% in the top ten. The sequenced sample consisted of blood. These receptors came from a woman in her forties with Graves' ophthalmopathy.

This clonotype was observed a handful of times. A much more abundant neighbour one base away suggests this may be a read error. The chain recombines TRBV6-5 with TRBJ1-2; D remains ambiguous. Germline loops: CDR1 MNHEY, CDR2 SVGAGI. The CDR3 contains 14 residues. The CDR3 DNA reads as TGTGCCAACAGTTGGACCCAGGATTCCTATGGCTACACCTTC. Translation gives CANSWTQDSYGYTF.

This clonotype was counted many times. The J gene is TRBJ2-7, the V gene TRBV27, with D possibly TRBD1 on 6 matching bases. The CDR3 has 16 residues. Germline CDR1 MNHEY, CDR2 SMNVEV (reference sequence). V was clipped by 3 bases and J by 1 base, with 16 bases between them. The CDR3 coding sequence is TGTGCCAGCAGTTTCGTATTAGGGGGTACATCCTACGAGCAGTACTTC. This codes for CASSFVLGGTSYEQYF.

This clonotype was recorded at least ten times. This chain joins TRBV6-1 and TRBJ2-7; a weak D match, TRBD2 (6 bases). Between the trimmed V and J ends, which lost 4 bases and 4 bases, there was a span of 14 bases. Per germline, CDR1 MNHNS and CDR2 SASEGT. The CDR3 consists of 14 residues. CDR3 in DNA: TGTGCCAGCAGTGGCGGGGCAAAGGGGTACGAGCAGTACTTC. Translating it yields CASSGGAKGYEQYF.

This clonotype was seen ten or more times. Relative to the germline gene, one junction end is altered; a read error may explain this. The rearrangement links TRBV25-1 to TRBJ1-2, with D maybe TRBD1 (5 bases). Germline CDR1 reads MGHDK; CDR2 reads SYGVNS. This CDR3 region has 14 residues. CDR3 nucleotides: TGTGCCAGCAGTCAATATCAGGGCACCTATGGCTACACCTTC. Protein product: CASSQYQGTYGYTF.

This clonotype came up many times. One end of the junction does not line up with germline, which may come from a read error. The chain combines TRBV6-5 with TRBJ2-7, with 8 bases aligning to TRBD2. The CDR3 totals 13 residues. Germline V lookup: CDR1 MNHEY, CDR2 SVGAGI. The CDR3 loop reads CASSLRGGVLSNF. The CDR3 region has the DNA TGTGCCAGCAGTCTACGGGGGGGAGTGCTCTCAAACTTC.

This clonotype has at least ten counts. The J gene is TRBJ2-7, the V gene TRBV28; the D gene is possibly TRBD1 (6 bases). Per germline, CDR1 MDHEN and CDR2 SYDVKM. The CDR3 runs 15 residues. V lost 5 bases to trimming and J lost 5 bases, with 19 bases between them. The CDR3 sequence: CASSTADRIRDEQYF. CDR3 sequence (DNA): TGTGCCAGCAGTACCGCCGACAGGATTAGGGACGAGCAGTACTTC.

This clonotype occurred many times. The chain recombines TRBV30 with TRBJ2-7; D may be TRBD1 (5 bases). CDR1 is GTSNPN, CDR2 SVGIG, per germline (reference sequence). V was pared by 4 bases and J by 2 bases, with 15 bases between. This CDR3 comprises 14 residues. CDR3 region: CAWKIEPGTYEQYF. In DNA, the CDR3 is TGTGCCTGGAAGATCGAACCAGGGACCTACGAGCAGTACTTC.

This clonotype was seen at least ten times. The V gene is TRBV12-3 or TRBV12-4, the J gene TRBJ2-7, with 8 bases aligning to TRBD1. The length of the CDR3 is 13 residues. Trimming at V came to 5 bases and at J to 6 bases, leaving 6 bases not matched to a gene. CDR3 bases: TGTGCCAGCAGTGGACAGGGCGGTGGCGAGCAGTACTTC. Protein product: CASSGQGGGEQYF.

As to this clonotype: This may come from a read error, since a much larger clone is one base off. The chain has TRBV3-1 and TRBJ2-5; TRBD2 matches at 8 bases. Unmatched junction bases numbered 10, after V lost 2 bases and J lost 5 bases. The CDR3 extends over 16 amino acids. The germline gives CDR1 LGHDT, CDR2 YNNKEL (reference sequence). In nucleotides, the CDR3 is TGTGCCAGCAGCCAACCGGGACTAGTGGGAGCGGAGACCCAGTACTTC. It is translated as CASSQPGLVGAETQYF.

This clonotype was picked up many times. V usage is TRBV12-3 or TRBV12-4 and J usage is TRBJ2-2; tentative D call: TRBD2 (7 bases). Trimming took off 5 bases at V and 6 bases at J, with 22 bases between the two ends. This CDR3 has 17 amino acids. The CDR3 here is CASSTRDTGRLSGELFF. The CDR3 nucleotides read TGTGCCAGCAGTACCCGGGACACCGGGAGGCTATCCGGGGAGCTGTTTTTT.

This chain uses TRBV20-1 with TRBJ1-2, with 7 bases lining up with TRBD1. V shed 0 bases and J 9 bases; nucleotides not matched to a gene: 19. The CDR3 is 17 amino acids. The germline V gene encodes CDR1 DFQATT and CDR2 SNEGSKA (reference sequence). The CDR3 loop reads CSAREGDRSFTLVSYTF. CDR3 in DNA: TGCAGTGCTAGAGAGGGGGACAGAAGCTTTACCCTCGTAAGCTACACCTTC.

The rearrangement joins TRBV12-3 or TRBV12-4 to TRBJ1-1; 7 bases are shared with TRBD1. After removal of 5 bases from V and 8 bases from J, the junction contained 8 bases not matched to a gene. This CDR3 spans 13 amino acids. CDR3 nucleotide sequence: TGTGCCAGCAGTACCCGACAGGGTGGAGAAGCTTTCTTT. Translating gives CASSTRQGGEAFF.

There are many counts of this clonotype. This chain links TRBV20-1 with TRBJ1-1, with a possible D match to TRBD1 (6 bases). CDR3 length: 12 residues. The germline V and J ends were trimmed by 6 bases and 3 bases, with 11 bases remaining between them. Germline values: CDR1 DFQATT, CDR2 SNEGSKA (reference sequence). CDR3 residues: CSAPQGYTEAFF. The CDR3 region has the DNA TGCAGTGCACCACAGGGATACACTGAAGCTTTCTTT.

This rearrangement joins TRBV19 to TRBJ2-3; TRBD1 matches at 9 bases. V was clipped by 4 bases and J by 7 bases; unmatched bases: 15. Germline assignment: CDR1 LNHDA and CDR2 SQIVND (reference sequence). The CDR3 is 17 residues long. CDR3 DNA sequence: TGTGCCAGTAGTAAAAGACAGGGGGAGATTGGGTCAAATACGCAGTATTTT. It is translated as CASSKRQGEIGSNTQYF.

This clonotype was counted at least ten times. The V gene is TRBV20-1, the J gene TRBJ1-1, with a tentative D call TRBD1 (6 bases). The CDR3 totals 13 residues. In germline, CDR1 is DFQATT, CDR2 SNEGSKA (reference sequence). V lost 5 bases, J lost 3 bases, and 13 bases lay in between. The CDR3 coding sequence is TGCAGTGCTCCAGACAGGTACGACACTGAAGCTTTCTTT. It codes for CSAPDRYDTEAFF.

This clonotype was seen ten or more times. The chain recombines TRBV7-9 with TRBJ2-2; 8 nucleotides match TRBD2. Per the germline V gene, CDR1 is SEHNR and CDR2 is FQNEAQ (reference sequence). There are 15 residues in the CDR3. V gave up 5 bases and J gave up 4 bases; unmatched junction bases: 6. The CDR3 DNA is TGTGCCAGCAGCAAGACCGGGACTAGCACCGGGGAGCTGTTTTTT. Translating it yields CASSKTGTSTGELFF.

This clonotype appeared many times. This chain joins TRBV10-3 and TRBJ2-7, with D possibly called TRBD1 or TRBD2 (5 bases each). V was pared by 5 bases and J by 2 bases, with 16 bases between. Germline lookup yields CDR1 ENHRY and CDR2 SYGVKD. The CDR3 is 15 amino acids. CDR3 in amino acids: CAISQTGTGTYEQYF. In nucleotides, the CDR3 is TGTGCCATCAGTCAAACCGGGACCGGGACCTACGAGCAGTACTTC.

This clonotype was recorded many times. The chain combines TRBV6-1 with TRBJ2-5, with D uncertain. From germline, CDR1 is MNHNS and CDR2 SASEGT. The V and J ends lost 5 bases and 2 bases respectively, with 9 bases between them. CDR3 length equals 13 residues. The CDR3 here is CASSKRTQETQYF. CDR3 DNA sequence: TGTGCCAGCAGTAAGCGTACTCAAGAGACCCAGTACTTC.

The genes are TRBV10-3 and TRBJ1-1; 8 bases are a match to TRBD1. CDR3 size: 14 residues. The germline V gene encodes CDR1 ENHRY and CDR2 SYGVKD. V lost 11 bases, J lost 0 bases, and 8 bases stayed unmatched. CDR3: CASRQGLMNTEAFF. The CDR3 nucleotides read TGTGCCTCGAGACAGGGGTTGATGAACACTGAAGCTTTCTTT.

This clonotype was picked up many times. The gene calls are TRBV19 and TRBJ2-5, with 11 bases matching TRBD2. V lost 5 bases and J lost 2; bases outside the gene matches: 4. The CDR3 contains 15 residues. Germline CDR1 and CDR2: LNHDA and SQIVND (reference sequence). This CDR3 is CASSPGLAEQETQYF. The CDR3 nucleotides are TGTGCCAGTAGTCCGGGACTAGCGGAACAAGAGACCCAGTACTTC.

The CDR3 nucleotides read TGTGCCAGCAAACTATGGGAGTTGCCCTACAATGAGCAGTTCTTC. This codes for CASKLWELPYNEQFF. The chain uses TRBV6-1 and TRBJ2-1; possibly TRBD2 for D (5 bases). V lost 7 bases and J lost 2, with 15 bases in between. The CDR3 runs 15 residues. The germline gives CDR1 MNHNS, CDR2 SASEGT.

This clonotype was detected a few times. V and J are TRBV19 and TRBJ1-1; D gene uncertain. Germline assignment: CDR1 LNHDA and CDR2 SQIVND (reference sequence). The CDR3 is made up of 12 amino acids. Trimming cost V 7 bases and J 4 bases, with 10 bases left between them. CDR3 loop: CASNDRRTEAFF. DNA of the CDR3: TGTGCCAGTAACGATCGTCGCACTGAAGCTTTCTTT.

This clonotype has a count of ten or more. The chain combines TRBV10-3 with TRBJ1-5; weak D call: TRBD1 (5 bases). Germline loops: CDR1 ENHRY, CDR2 SYGVKD. The CDR3 sequence is 13 residues long. Deletions cut 5 bases from V and 2 bases from J, with 7 bases between. The DNA for the CDR3 is TGTGCCATCAGTTTGGGGGGCAATCAGCCCCAGCATTTT. Its protein product is CAISLGGNQPQHF.

This clonotype was seen repeatedly, ten times or more. The chain is built from TRBV7-2 and TRBJ1-5; 8 nucleotides align to TRBD1. V was pared by 2 bases and J by 7 bases, with 7 bases of the junction left unmatched. CDR1 and CDR2 (germline): SGHTA, FQGNSA. The CDR3 loop spans 15 amino acids. The CDR3 loop is CASSLSQGAGQPQHF. As DNA, the CDR3 is TGTGCCAGCAGCTTATCTCAGGGGGCGGGACAGCCCCAGCATTTT.

In this sample, this clonotype turned up many times. This sequence joins TRBV4-1 and TRBJ1-2; no firm D call. V was pared by 0 bases and J by 11 bases, with 13 bases between. This CDR3 is built from 13 residues. The germline CDR1 and CDR2 sequences are MGHRA and YSYEKL. In DNA, the CDR3 is TGCGCCAGCAGCCAAGAAACCCGCCTAAAATACACCTTC. Protein sequence: CASSQETRLKYTF.

This clonotype has a count of ten or more. The CDR3 loop is CASNDAGTRGETQYF. The CDR3 bases are TGTGCCAGCAACGACGCCGGGACTAGGGGAGAGACCCAGTACTTC. The chain carries TRBV11-1 and TRBJ2-5, with 8 bases lining up with TRBD2. After removal of 7 bases from V and 4 bases from J, the junction contained 11 bases not matched to a gene. Germline V gene data show CDR1 as SGHAT and CDR2 as FQDESV (reference sequence). This CDR3 has 15 residues.

The table lists this clonotype with many counts. This sequence joins TRBV10-3 and TRBJ1-1; no reliable D call. The V gene's germline CDR1 is ENHRY and CDR2 SYGVKD. This CDR3 has 14 amino acids. Trimming took 3 bases from V and 7 from J, leaving 15 bases between them. The CDR3 DNA reads as TGTGCCATCAGTGATAAGGAGGCGCTGGATGAAGCTTTCTTT. Translating gives CAISDKEALDEAFF.

At least ten counts were recorded for this clonotype. The junction departs from germline at one end; a sequencing error may be responsible. The rearrangement uses TRBV4-1 and TRBJ2-5; the D is unclear. The germline V gene encodes CDR1 MGHRA and CDR2 YSYEKL. This CDR3 is built from 14 residues. This chain's CDR3 is CASGQVTTQETQYF. In DNA, the CDR3 is TGCGCCAGCGGCCAAGTGACCACCCAAGAGACCCAGTACTTC.

In its sample, this clonotype was seen many times. At one boundary the junction diverges from the germline segment, which might be a read error. V usage is TRBV30 and J usage is TRBJ2-7; TRBD1 matches at 8 bases. This CDR3 region has 14 residues. Germline V gene sequence: CDR1 GTSNPN, CDR2 SVGIG (reference sequence). CDR3 coding DNA: TGTGCATGGAAAGGACAGGGACACTCCTACGAGCAGTACTTC. Its translation: CAWKGQGHSYEQYF.

The rearrangement joins TRBV27 to TRBJ2-5, with TRBD2 matching 9 bases. J lost 1 base, V lost 8 bases, and 8 bases had no gene match. The germline CDR1 and CDR2 sequences are MNHEY and SMNVEV (reference sequence). The CDR3 totals 15 residues. The CDR3 DNA sequence: TGTGCCAGCGCCTTCGGCGGGAGGGCCCAAGAGACCCAGTACTTC. Amino acid sequence: CASAFGGRAQETQYF.